Listed below are T cell receptor beta chains from one sample, sequenced in a study of monozygotic twins with inflammatory bowel disease. TCRdb re-called the 5' RACE reads and catalogs CDR3 proteins one per entry, DNA excluded. The sample data list some 150,000 distinct CDR3 sequences. The specimen was blood. These receptors came from a human donor with ulcerative colitis or Crohn's disease, or a healthy co-twin of an affected twin (not recorded which). CDR3s include the opening cysteine and the closing phenylalanine or tryptophan.

j_call,v_call,cdr3_aa
TRBJ2-2,TRBV12-3/TRBV12-4,CASSLGGGDTGELFF
TRBJ1-2,TRBV5-1,CASSLDGAGYGYTF
TRBJ1-6,TRBV6-5,CASDSGRQSPLHF
TRBJ2-1,TRBV12-3/TRBV12-4,CASSFRGSGEQFF
TRBJ2-5,TRBV7-2,CASSDGRGETQYF
TRBJ2-1,TRBV5-1,CASSELAANSYNEQFF
TRBJ1-1,TRBV5-1,CASSPRVETEAFF
TRBJ1-1,TRBV5-1,CASRPNRPARTEAFF
TRBJ2-1,TRBV5-6,CASSPGQGLHEQIF
TRBJ1-1,TRBV28,CASSLATEAFF
TRBJ2-5,TRBV30,CAWSPAGGEETQYF
TRBJ1-5,TRBV19,CASRTQTVSNQPQHF
TRBJ2-3,TRBV24-1,CATSDVASGPTDTQYF
TRBJ2-7,TRBV2,CASSKSLYEQYF
TRBJ2-7,TRBV6-2/TRBV6-3,CASSDLDVEHF
TRBJ2-2,TRBV7-6,CASSRSGVNTGELFF
TRBJ2-7,TRBV27,CASSFEQGPLGEQYF
TRBJ2-7,TRBV3-1,CASSYGQGSYEQYF
TRBJ1-1,TRBV16,CASSQLQTGSEAFF
TRBJ2-2,TRBV4-3,CASSHRQGASTGELFF
TRBJ2-5,TRBV5-1,CASSSGAWKETQYF
TRBJ2-1,TRBV20-1,CSASRLDWTDEQFF
TRBJ2-7,TRBV5-1,CASSLEGFSYEQYF
TRBJ2-7,TRBV7-9,CASSLAVAAYEQYF
TRBJ2-5,TRBV4-3,CASSQGTGQETQYF
TRBJ1-1,TRBV10-1,CASNQGKGTEAFF
TRBJ1-2,TRBV5-1,CASTLGDRVINKDGYTF
TRBJ2-5,TRBV7-3,CASRSRLAGVQETQYF
TRBJ2-1,TRBV19,CASSILTSGFPSYNEQFF
TRBJ1-1,TRBV10-3,CAIRIQGEGEAFF
TRBJ1-6,TRBV20-1,CSARGSQGGGGSPLHF
TRBJ2-2,TRBV7-9,CASSPRTGYGHGGELFF
TRBJ2-1,TRBV5-1,CASSFSGHNEQFF
TRBJ1-2,TRBV12-3/TRBV12-4,CASKSPSNYGYTF
TRBJ1-5,TRBV3-1,CASSPQPSNQPQHF
TRBJ2-1,TRBV7-2,CASSLASGRIDEQFF
TRBJ1-2,TRBV7-3,CASSLRQAQPLTF
TRBJ2-3,TRBV7-6,CASSRRQDPDTQYF
TRBJ2-7,TRBV5-1,CASSLDRTGPSSYEQYF
TRBJ2-5,TRBV29-1,CSVVNLQETQYF
TRBJ1-1,TRBV7-9,CASSPRTLVNTEAFF
TRBJ1-1,TRBV29-1,CSVEGKGWNTEAFF
TRBJ1-5,TRBV10-2,CASSEPGRNSNQPQHF
TRBJ2-1,TRBV29-1,CSVVPKRFYNEQFF
TRBJ1-6,TRBV5-1,CASSLAVRGYSPLHF
TRBJ2-2,TRBV29-1,CSATDRGNTGELFF
TRBJ2-7,TRBV11-2,CASSPGTGLGYF
TRBJ2-3,TRBV18,CASYPWEVAGDHTDTQYF
TRBJ1-3,TRBV7-9,CASSGDRAYLSGNTIYF
TRBJ2-1,TRBV6-2/TRBV6-3,CASSYSERGYTRDEQFF
TRBJ1-1,TRBV7-2,CASSFFRGNTEAFF
TRBJ1-1,TRBV20-1,CSARVPVNTEAFF
TRBJ2-1,TRBV6-2/TRBV6-3,CASSYPPSALYNEQFF
TRBJ2-1,TRBV5-1,CASSSGQEYNEQFF
TRBJ2-1,TRBV29-1,CSTPSGVGGDEQFF
TRBJ1-6,TRBV7-2,CASSLRSGGDSPLHF
TRBJ2-3,TRBV12-3/TRBV12-4,CASSLERRTDTQYF
TRBJ1-1,TRBV30,CAWSVWGGTEAFF
TRBJ1-1,TRBV20-1,CSARGGTEAFF
TRBJ2-2,TRBV13,CASSPLTPTRELFF